This T cell receptor beta chain was found in a study of cytomegalovirus exposure and HLA in healthy donors. The study, taken as a whole, reports: By a later analysis, the bulk of CMV-associated TCR beta chains appeared HLA-restricted.

This CDR3 contains 13 residues. Per the germline V gene, CDR1 is GTSNPN and CDR2 is SVGIG (reference sequence). The ends were cut back, 2 bases at V and 1 base at J, with 9 bases in the middle. A remark on this clone: The antigen remains undetermined.

Primers for the PCR totalled 60 Vbeta and 13 Jbeta. Profiled with immunoSEQ multiplex PCR; TCRdb holds only in-frame clones, not every one. Of about 160,000 clones in the sample, around four fifths are singletons; the top ten hold approximately 1.4%. The sample was PBMCs. The receptor was isolated from a young man in good health and CMV-seronegative. V is TRBV30 and J is TRBJ2-7; maybe TRBD1 (6 bases). The CDR3 spells CAWSRDRSYEQYF. The CDR3 DNA sequence: TGTGCCTGGAGTCGCGACAGGTCCTACGAGCAGTACTTC.